This T cell receptor beta chain was captured in a study of cytomegalovirus exposure and HLA in healthy donors. Study information: HLA-typed donors contributed around 88 million unique TCRs, which were held in an early data release.

Study results and caveats: Later analysis identified several of the most significant clusters that appeared linked to common viral pathogens.

Primers: 60 Vbeta forward and 13 Jbeta reverse. TCRdb's copy holds only in-frame clones and misses some; the assay was immunoSEQ multiplex PCR. Of about 96,000 clones in the sample, under 85% were seen once. Comments on this clone: Antigen unknown.

This CDR3 has 14 amino acids. With V trimmed by 6 bases and J by 2 bases, 7 bases remained unmatched. Germline V gene sequence: CDR1 SGHTA, CDR2 FQGTGA. The clonotype was recovered from a man under 40 in good health and CMV-seronegative. The specimen sequenced was PBMCs. The chain joins TRBV7-3 to TRBJ2-7; 7 bases are a match to TRBD1. The CDR3 DNA is TGTGCCAGCAGTTACTCGGGACAGCCCTACGAGCAGTACTTC. It encodes CASSYSGQPYEQYF.